Listed below are T cell receptor beta chains from one sample, sequenced in a study of T cell responses to AZD1222 COVID-19 vaccine. Produced via immunoSEQ multiplex PCR; TCRdb's table is partial and in-frame only. This sample has around 88,000 clones, with 88% found just once. Here the sequenced sample was peripheral blood, taken on day 0 of AZD1222 vaccination. The receptors were gathered from an adult in good health. Each CDR3 is given without its conserved first and last residue. The order of the fields is V gene, J gene, CDR3 protein.

TRBV19	TRBJ1-2	ASSRGQGGDYGYT
TRBV5-4	TRBJ2-1	ASSSFSAV
TRBV27	TRBJ2-7	ASSLRTGGSEQY
TRBV29-1	TRBJ2-2	SVESTSGPNTGELF
TRBV9	TRBJ2-7	ASSPPSYEQY
TRBV28	TRBJ1-2	ASSLSRGAPSGGYT
TRBV30	TRBJ1-5	AWRASRNQPQH
TRBV28	TRBJ2-7	ASRPNLAGGGREQY
TRBV27	TRBJ2-1	ASRGQGAGEQF
TRBV4-2	TRBJ2-1	ASSPQGPRGYEQF
TRBV3-1/TRBV3-2	TRBJ2-5	ASSQIFPGLQETQY
TRBV6-2/TRBV6-3	TRBJ1-5	ASSYQPDRGWQPQH
TRBV15	TRBJ1-4	ATSRGATGTTNEKLF
TRBV4-2	TRBJ2-7	ASSQDQTGDKN
TRBV11-2	TRBJ2-1	ASSLDAGTGYEQF
TRBV11-2	TRBJ1-1	ASSLDPQGRAF
TRBV5-1	TRBJ2-5	ASSGQGSQETQY
TRBV28	TRBJ1-2	ASSLGREADYGYT
TRBV6-6	TRBJ1-4	ASSYREQKGEKLF
TRBV7-6	TRBJ2-1	ASSSNASGTYNEQF
TRBV28	TRBJ1-5	ASSLWPQRSSNQPQH
TRBV28	TRBJ1-2	ASSAGTGSHYGYT
TRBV28	TRBJ2-7	ASSLISGSPRSSYEQY
TRBV30	TRBJ1-2	AWRPGDSLFYGYT
TRBV7-9	TRBJ2-7	ASSSTSAYEQY